This TCR beta chain was identified in a study of blood T cells in healthy people across ages. Trimming took 6 bases from V and 4 from J, leaving 18 bases between them. Germline values: CDR1 DFQATT, CDR2 SNEGSKA (reference sequence). This CDR3 is built from 15 residues. A minimum of 7 million PBMCs was isolated per sample. It was with a sample-barcoded 5' primer and a J-beta primer mix that a second PCR of about 7 to 12 cycles was run. One entry per CDR3 protein results from TCRdb running MiXCR on the 5' RACE reads. The sample has some 700,000 distinct CDR3 sequences, roughly 20% seen once. The chain links TRBV20-1 to TRBJ2-2, with D possibly being TRBD1 or TRBD2 (5 bases each). The source of this sequence is a man aged 65 to 79 in good health. Input material: blood. CDR3 in DNA: TGCAGTGCAAGGACCACCCGGGGCAGCACCGGGGAGCTGTTTTTT. Translated: CSARTTRGSTGELFF.